Each of the 11 T cell receptor beta chains below was sequenced from the same sample in a study of CD8+ T cells in alopecia areata. Extracted RNA was reverse transcribed into cDNA, the sequencing template. Clones were read by immunoSEQ multiplex PCR, and TCRdb kept only the in-frame ones, dropping some. The data contain 150,000 to 200,000 clones, less than 70% of them singletons. Noted treatment: oral pan-JAK inhibitor, 5-10 mg twice daily. This specimen consisted of CD4+ T cells sorted from blood, obtained at week 4, from a patient treated with tofacitinib. The receptors were sampled from a human donor with alopecia areata.

The chain employs TRBV9 and TRBJ2-7; a possible D gene is TRBD2 (6 bases). CDR1 is SGDLS, CDR2 YYNGEE, per germline. This CDR3 contains 15 residues. V lost 0 bases and J 3 bases, leaving 13 bases between the germline ends. The CDR3: CASSVDKGGSYEQYF. CDR3 bases: TGTGCCAGCAGCGTAGACAAGGGAGGTAGCTACGAGCAGTACTTC.

This clone came up once. The gene calls are TRBV7-9 and TRBJ2-3; 8 nucleotides align to TRBD1. With V trimmed by 6 bases and J by 8 bases, 10 bases remained unmatched. The germline gives CDR1 SEHNR, CDR2 FQNEAQ (reference sequence). CDR3 length: 14 amino acids. The CDR3 protein is CASRKTGGTSTQYF. DNA for the CDR3: TGTGCCAGCAGGAAAACAGGGGGGACGAGTACGCAGTATTTT.

The genes are TRBV30 and TRBJ2-2, with unresolved D. The CDR3 contains 13 residues. Trimming cost V 7 bases and J 1 base, with 10 bases left between them. Germline V gives CDR1 GTSNPN, CDR2 SVGIG (reference sequence). The CDR3 is CASPGRNTGELFF. CDR3 bases: TGTGCCTCCCCAGGACGGAACACCGGGGAGCTGTTTTTT.

The chain couples TRBV19 to TRBJ1-2, with D possibly matching TRBD1 (5 bases). The CDR3 spans 14 residues. CDR1 is LNHDA, CDR2 SQIVND, per germline (reference sequence). V shed 6 bases and J shed 7 bases, with 18 bases lying between them. The CDR3 sequence is CASSHQAGQGGYTF. CDR3 nucleotides: TGTGCCAGTAGCCATCAGGCGGGGCAAGGTGGCTACACCTTC.

The genes are TRBV4-1 and TRBJ1-3; D gene unclear. Germline CDR1 is MGHRA and CDR2 is YSYEKL. Trimming removed 1 base from V and 0 bases from J, with 7 bases in between. This CDR3 has 15 amino acids. The CDR3 DNA sequence: TGCGCCAGCAGCCAAGGAGGTTTCTCTGGAAACACCATATATTTT. Its protein is CASSQGGFSGNTIYF.

This chain uses TRBV9 with TRBJ1-2, with 9 positions matching TRBD1. V dropped 1 base and J dropped 6; count of bases not matched to a gene: 7. Germline CDR1 is SGDLS and CDR2 is YYNGEE. The CDR3 has 15 amino acids. Here the CDR3 reads CASSVRGRTGDGYTF. DNA for the CDR3: TGTGCCAGCAGCGTAAGAGGAAGGACAGGGGATGGCTACACCTTC.

This clone has just a few counts. The rearrangement uses TRBV29-1 and TRBJ2-7; either TRBD1 or TRBD2 may fit D (5 bases each). Germline V lookup: CDR1 SQVTM, CDR2 ANQGSEA. The CDR3 loop spans 12 amino acids. V was pared by 8 bases and J by 5 bases, with 16 bases between. CDR3 region: CSILSWDHEQYF. The DNA of the CDR3 is TGCAGCATCCTCTCGTGGGACCACGAGCAGTACTTC.

The chain uses TRBV27 and TRBJ2-1; 12 bases are shared with TRBD2. The CDR3 extends over 13 amino acids. Germline V gene data show CDR1 as MNHEY and CDR2 as SMNVEV (reference sequence). V shed 5 bases and J 9 bases; nucleotides not matched to a gene: 2. CDR3: CASSLTSGGEQFF. In DNA form, the CDR3 reads TGTGCCAGCAGTCTGACTAGCGGGGGTGAGCAGTTCTTC.

J is TRBJ1-1 and V is TRBV4-2, with D maybe TRBD1 (5 bases). Germline-derived CDR1 and CDR2 are LGHNA and YNFKEQ. Between the trimmed V and J ends, which lost 0 bases and 1 base, there was a span of 9 bases. CDR3 length: 15 residues. CDR3 in DNA: TGTGCCAGCAGCCAAGATGGGGCCCCGAACACTGAAGCTTTCTTT. Protein product: CASSQDGAPNTEAFF.

This sequence joins TRBV18 and TRBJ1-2; D gene ambiguous. This CDR3 is built from 15 residues. In germline, CDR1 is KGHSH, CDR2 LQKENI. V gave up 2 bases and J gave up 5 bases, with 15 bases separating them. For the CDR3, the DNA is TGTGCCAGCTCACCAACAAAGGACCAGACTTATGGCTACACCTTC. Protein: CASSPTKDQTYGYTF. Variable domain in full (rest from reference TRBV18 and TRBJ1-2): NAGVMQNPRHLVRRRGQEARLRCSPMKGHSHVYWYRQLPEEGLKFMVYLQKENIIDESGMPKERFSAEFPKEGPSILRIQQVVRGDSAAYFCASSPTKDQTYGYTFGSGTRLTVV.

This clone was observed once. J is TRBJ1-3 and V is TRBV9; D might be TRBD1 (6 bases). This CDR3 region has 15 residues. Trimming took off 3 bases at V and 0 bases at J, with 10 bases between the two ends. CDR1 SGDLS and CDR2 YYNGEE come from the germline V gene. The CDR3 nucleotides read TGTGCCAGCAGCGACGAGGGGGTCTCTGGAAACACCATATATTTT. Amino acids: CASSDEGVSGNTIYF.